One and the same sample provided the 18 T cell receptor beta chains below, sequenced in a study of blood T cells in healthy people across ages. A J-beta primer mix and a sample-barcoded 5' primer were used in a second PCR of about 7 to 12 cycles. TCRdb ran MiXCR on the 5' RACE reads and lists one entry per CDR3 protein. Of around 710,000 distinct CDR3 sequences detected, about 40% appear once; the ten largest clones hold 20% to 25%. Sequencing used blood. The receptors here all came from a woman aged 55-75 years in good health.

This chain uses TRBV20-1 with TRBJ2-5, with TRBD1 matching 9 bases. Germline V gene lookup returns CDR1 DFQATT and CDR2 SNEGSKA (reference sequence). The CDR3 is made up of 15 amino acids. V was pared by 1 base and J by 0 bases, with 3 bases of the junction left unmatched. Here the CDR3 reads CSARGDRGYQETQYF. DNA for the CDR3: TGCAGTGCTAGAGGTGACAGGGGGTACCAAGAGACCCAGTACTTC.

This sequence joins TRBV5-1 and TRBJ2-7; 8 nucleotides match TRBD2. CDR1 is SGHRS, CDR2 YFSETQ, per germline. The CDR3 covers 18 residues. V shed 4 bases and J 0 bases; nucleotides not matched to a gene: 15. The chain's CDR3 is CASSPNDRTSLSSYEQYF. The DNA of the CDR3 is TGCGCCAGCAGCCCCAATGACCGGACTAGCCTGAGCTCCTACGAGCAGTACTTC.

This clonotype was seen just once. This chain links TRBV10-3 with TRBJ2-3, with D possibly TRBD2 on 5 matching bases. The CDR3 consists of 15 residues. Trimming pared 3 bases from V and 2 bases from J, leaving 12 bases between. Germline V gene data show CDR1 as ENHRY and CDR2 as SYGVKD. The CDR3 loop is CAISDPRRDTDTQYF. In DNA, the CDR3 is TGTGCCATCAGTGACCCCCGCCGGGACACAGATACGCAGTATTTT.

As regards this clonotype: A read error may produce the germline difference seen at one junction end. This chain uses TRBV12-3 or TRBV12-4 with TRBJ1-2; TRBD1 is a possible D gene (5 bases). This CDR3 has 13 residues. This CDR3 reads CASREDNNYGYTF. The CDR3 nucleotides are TGCGCCAGCAGGGAGGACAATAACTATGGCTACACCTTC.

The chain uses TRBV3-1 and TRBJ2-5, with 7 bases fitting TRBD1. V was pared by 3 bases and J by 5 bases, with 9 bases of the junction left unmatched. This CDR3 contains 15 residues. Per germline, CDR1 LGHDT and CDR2 YNNKEL (reference sequence). This chain's CDR3 is CASSHPGQFIETQYF. As DNA, the CDR3 is TGTGCCAGCAGCCACCCGGGACAGTTCATCGAGACCCAGTACTTC.

This clonotype was detected ten times or more. The CDR3 loop reads CASRTSGGTDTQYF. In nucleotides, the CDR3 is TGTGCCAGCAGAACTAGCGGCGGCACAGATACGCAGTATTTT. The rearrangement uses TRBV6-4 and TRBJ2-3; 8 bases match TRBD2. The trim removed 6 bases at V and 1 base at J, leaving 3 bases unmatched. Per the germline V gene, CDR1 is MRHNA and CDR2 is SNTAGT. The CDR3 extends over 14 amino acids.

This rearrangement joins TRBV29-1 to TRBJ2-5, with 8 nucleotides matching TRBD1. This CDR3 has 13 amino acids. The ends lost 4 bases at V and 5 bases at J; junction bases unmatched: 6. Germline assignment: CDR1 SQVTM and CDR2 ANQGSEA. CDR3 protein: CSVVGQGVETQYF. DNA of the CDR3: TGCAGCGTTGTTGGACAGGGAGTGGAGACCCAGTACTTC.

The chain links TRBV27 to TRBJ2-7; D uncertain. V lost 0 bases and J 4 bases, leaving 16 bases between the germline ends. CDR3 length: 16 residues. Germline CDR1 is MNHEY and CDR2 is SMNVEV (reference sequence). CDR3 in amino acids: CASSLSLRHLRYEQYF. In DNA, the CDR3 is TGTGCCAGCAGTTTATCGCTACGGCATTTAAGATACGAGCAGTACTTC.

The chain employs TRBV20-1 and TRBJ2-3; the match to TRBD2 covers 9 bases. The CDR3 runs 14 residues. V lost 1 base and J lost 1; bases outside the gene matches: 0. Germline-derived CDR1 and CDR2 are DFQATT and SNEGSKA (reference sequence). The CDR3 DNA reads as TGCAGTGCTAGAGGACTAGCGGGCACAGATACGCAGTATTTT. This encodes CSARGLAGTDTQYF.

This clonotype appeared a few times. The V and J genes are TRBV7-9 and TRBJ2-7; 7 bases fit TRBD2. With V trimmed by 2 bases and J by 3 bases, 7 bases remained unmatched. This CDR3 has 15 amino acids. Germline V gene lookup returns CDR1 SEHNR and CDR2 FQNEAQ (reference sequence). CDR3 in DNA: TGTGCCAGCAGCTTAAACCTTGGGAGGGACTACGAGCAGTACTTC. Translated, it gives CASSLNLGRDYEQYF.

This clonotype has more than one count but fewer than ten. This chain uses TRBV3-1 with TRBJ2-7; D not certain. Between the trimmed V and J ends, which lost 0 bases and 0 bases, there was a span of 9 bases. Germline V gene sequence: CDR1 LGHDT, CDR2 YNNKEL (reference sequence). The CDR3 is 15 amino acids. The chain's CDR3 is CASSQDGGRSYEQYF. The CDR3 DNA follows: TGTGCCAGCAGCCAAGACGGCGGCCGCTCCTACGAGCAGTACTTC.

This clonotype was counted between two and nine times. The V and J genes are TRBV18 and TRBJ2-5, with D maybe TRBD2 (6 bases). The J call may not be correct, given that the DNA end is closer to TRBJ2-7. The CDR3 loop spans 14 amino acids. Germline V gene sequence: CDR1 KGHSH, CDR2 LQKENI. As DNA, the CDR3 is TGTGCCAGCTCACGGGGGGACCCCATTGGCGAGCAGTACTTC. Protein product: CASSRGDPIGEQYF.

The chain combines TRBV2 with TRBJ2-1, with TRBD2 matching 8 bases. Losses at the gene ends were 6 bases for V and 7 bases for J; bases not matched to a gene: 14. Germline V CDR1 and CDR2: SNHLY, FYNNEI. The CDR3 covers 16 residues. Written as DNA, the CDR3 is TGTGCCAGCAGCCCGAATCAGGGTAGCGGGAAGAATGAGCAGTTCTTC. Its translation is CASSPNQGSGKNEQFF.

The chain is built from TRBV28 and TRBJ2-3; 8 positions match TRBD2. The CDR3 runs to 16 residues. Per germline, CDR1 MDHEN and CDR2 SYDVKM. The V segment lost 5 bases and the J segment 3 bases; nucleotides outside the gene matches: 10. Written as DNA, the CDR3 is TGTGCCAGCAGTCCCTCGGGAGGGCCTCGGACAGATACGCAGTATTTT. Encoded protein: CASSPSGGPRTDTQYF. The full variable domain, with the rest looked up from reference TRBV28 and TRBJ2-3, is DVKVTQSSRYLVKRTGEKVFLECVQDMDHENMFWYRQDPGLGLRLIYFSYDVKMKEKGDIPEGYSVSREKKERFSLILESASTNQTSMYLCASSPSGGPRTDTQYFGPGTRLTVL.

As to this clonotype: One end of the junction does not line up with germline, which may come from a read error. The V call is TRBV20-1, the J call TRBJ2-4; D gene ambiguous. Germline CDR1 reads DFQATT; CDR2 reads SNEGSKA (reference sequence). The CDR3 is made up of 11 amino acids. As DNA, the CDR3 is TGCGGTGCTACCCCCAAAAACATTCAGTACTTC. Translating it yields CGATPKNIQYF.

The V gene is TRBV20-1, the J gene TRBJ2-5; TRBD2 agrees at 9 bases. Germline loops: CDR1 DFQATT, CDR2 SNEGSKA (reference sequence). The CDR3 has 14 amino acids. The V segment lost 6 bases and the J segment 1 base; nucleotides outside the gene matches: 6. CDR3 sequence reads: CSAWTSVFQETQYF. As DNA, the CDR3 is TGCAGTGCCTGGACTAGCGTCTTCCAAGAGACCCAGTACTTC.

The chain recombines TRBV20-1 with TRBJ1-1, with TRBD1 as a possible D gene (5 bases). Germline V gene lookup returns CDR1 DFQATT and CDR2 SNEGSKA (reference sequence). The CDR3 totals 14 residues. V was clipped by 4 bases and J by 1 base, with 13 bases between them. The CDR3: CSATLGPKNTEAFF. As DNA, the CDR3 is TGCAGTGCTACTCTGGGACCGAAGAACACTGAAGCTTTCTTT.

V usage is TRBV20-1 and J usage is TRBJ2-1; TRBD2 matches 9 bases. V shed 3 bases and J 0 bases; nucleotides not matched to a gene: 3. The CDR3 totals 15 residues. CDR1 is DFQATT, CDR2 SNEGSKA, per germline (reference sequence). CDR3 sequence (DNA): TGCAGTGCTAGCTTAGCGGGGGACTCCTACAATGAGCAGTTCTTC. Amino acids: CSASLAGDSYNEQFF.